The present TCR delta chain was sequenced within a study of gamma-delta T cells after stem cell transplantation. This clone was detected a few times. This probably arose from a read error, given a far larger clone one base away. TCRdb reapplied CATT to the RT-PCR reads. The sample has about 1,500 delta-chain clones; approximately 6% are singletons. From germline, CDR1 is GEAIGNYY and CDR2 EKD. The germline V and J ends were trimmed by 4 bases and 8 bases, with 19 bases remaining between them. The CDR3 contains 14 residues. Source material: gamma-delta T cells. The chain uses TRDV2 and TRDJ1; D possibly corresponds to TRDD3 (6 bases). This sequence was found in a human donor. It is not recorded whose cells these are; they may come from a transplant donor. The chain's CDR3 is CACDLTGMSLKLIF. The CDR3 bases are TGTGCCTGTGATCTTACGGGGATGTCTTTAAAACTCATCTTT.